This T cell receptor (beta chain) stems from a study of T cell changes during pregnancy in multiple sclerosis. Germline V gene data show CDR1 as LNHDA and CDR2 as SQIVND (reference sequence). V gave up 1 base and J gave up 6 bases, with 9 bases separating them. The CDR3 consists of 13 residues. Profiling relied on immunoSEQ multiplex PCR, and the TCRdb table lists in-frame clones only, not all of them. The repertoire has 58,000 or so clones, less than 95% of them found once; the top ten carry more than 2%. The sample consisted of peripheral blood, taken in the first trimester of pregnancy. This clonotype was obtained from a female donor in good health, enrolled as a control in a pregnancy study. V is TRBV19 and J is TRBJ1-2; D uncertain. The CDR3 loop is CASSIVPGDGYTF. In nucleotides, the CDR3 is TGTGCCAGTAGTATAGTCCCCGGGGATGGCTACACCTTC.